Ten or more counts support the clone carrying this T cell receptor beta chain. Time point defined: newly diagnosed GD, antithyroid drugs for less than 3 months. The TCR library was made from RNA extracted from PBMCs. This record comes from a study of regulatory T cells in long-lasting Graves disease. Combining iRepertoire HTBI primers with Arm-PCR of CDR3 regions, the authors built TCR beta libraries. TCRdb re-analysed the multiplex PCR reads in MiXCR, keeping a single row per CDR3 protein. The sample contains roughly 500,000 distinct CDR3 sequences, 13% of which appear only once. J lost 6 bases, V lost 4 bases, and 12 bases had no gene match. CDR1 is SEHNR, CDR2 FQNEAQ, per germline (reference sequence). CDR3 length equals 16 residues. These same records also appear under a second study, on T cells in Graves' hyperthyroidism and ophthalmopathy. In that study: Expanded thyroid clonotypes (above 0.001) were mostly also found in blood.

The sample was peripheral blood mononuclear cells (PBMCs), taken at new diagnosis, from a patient treated with antithyroid drugs. V is TRBV7-9 and J is TRBJ2-1; 7 positions agree with TRBD1. This TCR was sampled from a man aged 25 to 45 with Graves disease. This chain's CDR3 is CASSSTETGSGNEQFF. The CDR3 DNA follows: TGTGCCAGCAGCTCAACCGAGACAGGGTCAGGCAATGAGCAGTTCTTC.